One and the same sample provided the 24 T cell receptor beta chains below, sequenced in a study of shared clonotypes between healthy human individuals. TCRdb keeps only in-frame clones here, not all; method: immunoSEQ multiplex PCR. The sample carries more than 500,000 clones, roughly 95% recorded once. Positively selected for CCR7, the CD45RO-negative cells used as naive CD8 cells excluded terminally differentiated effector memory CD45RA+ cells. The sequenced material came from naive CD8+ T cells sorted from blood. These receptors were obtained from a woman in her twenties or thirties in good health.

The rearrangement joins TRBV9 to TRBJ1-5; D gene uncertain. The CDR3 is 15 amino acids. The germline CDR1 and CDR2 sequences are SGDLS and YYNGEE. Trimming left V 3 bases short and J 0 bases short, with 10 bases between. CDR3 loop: CASSATSDSNQPQHF. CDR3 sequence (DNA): TGTGCCAGCAGCGCGACATCGGATAGCAATCAGCCCCAGCATTTT.

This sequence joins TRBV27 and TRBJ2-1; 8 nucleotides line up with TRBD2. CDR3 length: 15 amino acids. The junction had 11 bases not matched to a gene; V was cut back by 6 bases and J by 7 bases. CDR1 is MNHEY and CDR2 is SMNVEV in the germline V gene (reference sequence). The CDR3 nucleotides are TGTGCCAGCAGCCTCGGGAGGGGGGTTGGGAATGAGCAGTTCTTC. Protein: CASSLGRGVGNEQFF.

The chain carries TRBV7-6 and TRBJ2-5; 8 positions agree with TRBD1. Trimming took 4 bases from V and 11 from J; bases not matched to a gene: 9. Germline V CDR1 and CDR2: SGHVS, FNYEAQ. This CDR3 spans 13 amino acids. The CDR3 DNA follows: TGTGCCAGCAGCTCCCGGGACAGGTTGGAGCAGTACTTC. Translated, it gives CASSSRDRLEQYF.

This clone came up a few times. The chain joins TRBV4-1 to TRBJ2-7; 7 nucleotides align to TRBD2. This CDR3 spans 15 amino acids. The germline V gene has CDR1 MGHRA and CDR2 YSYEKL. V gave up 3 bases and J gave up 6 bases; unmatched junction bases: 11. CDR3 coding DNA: TGCGCCAGCAGCCAGAGGGAGGGGTTGACGGGCGAGCAGTACTTC. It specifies CASSQREGLTGEQYF.

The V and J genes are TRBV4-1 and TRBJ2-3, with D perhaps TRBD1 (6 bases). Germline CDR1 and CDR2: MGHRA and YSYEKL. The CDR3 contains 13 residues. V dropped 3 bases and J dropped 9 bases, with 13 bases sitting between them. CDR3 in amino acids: CASSQGGGGTQYF. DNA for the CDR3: TGCGCCAGCAGCCAGGGCGGTGGGGGCACGCAGTATTTT.

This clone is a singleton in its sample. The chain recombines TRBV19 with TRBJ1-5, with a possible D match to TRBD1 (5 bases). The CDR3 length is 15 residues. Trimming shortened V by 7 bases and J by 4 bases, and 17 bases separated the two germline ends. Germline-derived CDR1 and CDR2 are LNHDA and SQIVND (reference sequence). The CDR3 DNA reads TGTGCCAGTACAACCGGGGCGGTGGGGAATCAGCCCCAGCATTTT. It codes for CASTTGAVGNQPQHF. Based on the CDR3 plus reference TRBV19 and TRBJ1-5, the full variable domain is DGGITQSPKYLFRKEGQNVTLSCEQNLNHDAMYWYRQDPGQGLRLIYYSQIVNDFQKGDIAEGYSVSREKKESFPLTVTSAQKNPTAFYLCASTTGAVGNQPQHFGDGTRLSIL.

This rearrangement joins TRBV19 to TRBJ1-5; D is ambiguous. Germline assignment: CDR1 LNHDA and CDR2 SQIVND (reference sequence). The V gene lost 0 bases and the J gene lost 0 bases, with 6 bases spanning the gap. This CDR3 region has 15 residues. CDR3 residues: CASSIDWYSNQPQHF. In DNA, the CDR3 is TGTGCCAGTAGTATAGATTGGTATAGCAATCAGCCCCAGCATTTT.

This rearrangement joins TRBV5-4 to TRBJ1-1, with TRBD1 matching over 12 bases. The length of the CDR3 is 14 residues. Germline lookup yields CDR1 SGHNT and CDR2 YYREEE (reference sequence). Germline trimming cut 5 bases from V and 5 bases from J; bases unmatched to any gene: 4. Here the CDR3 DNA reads TGTGCCAGCAGTAGGGACAGGGGGCATACTGAAGCTTTCTTT. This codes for CASSRDRGHTEAFF.

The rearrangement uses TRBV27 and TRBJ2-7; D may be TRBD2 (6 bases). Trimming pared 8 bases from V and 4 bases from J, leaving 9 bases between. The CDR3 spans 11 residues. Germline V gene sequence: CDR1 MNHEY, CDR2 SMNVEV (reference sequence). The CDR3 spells CASEEGYEQYF. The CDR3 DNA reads TGTGCCAGCGAGGAGGGGTACGAGCAGTACTTC.

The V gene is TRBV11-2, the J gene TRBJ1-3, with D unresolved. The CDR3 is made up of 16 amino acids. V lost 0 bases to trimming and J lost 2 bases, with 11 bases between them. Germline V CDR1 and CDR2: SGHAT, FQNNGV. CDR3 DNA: TGTGCCAGCAGCTTAGATCCAGTGGAGACTGGAAACACCATATATTTT. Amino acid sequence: CASSLDPVETGNTIYF.

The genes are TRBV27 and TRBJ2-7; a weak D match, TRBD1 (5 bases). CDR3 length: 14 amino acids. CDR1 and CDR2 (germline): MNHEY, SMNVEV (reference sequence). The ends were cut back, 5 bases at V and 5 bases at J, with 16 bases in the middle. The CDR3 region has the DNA TGTGCCAGCAGTCCGGCAGGGCGGACCCACGAGCAGTACTTC. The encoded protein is CASSPAGRTHEQYF.

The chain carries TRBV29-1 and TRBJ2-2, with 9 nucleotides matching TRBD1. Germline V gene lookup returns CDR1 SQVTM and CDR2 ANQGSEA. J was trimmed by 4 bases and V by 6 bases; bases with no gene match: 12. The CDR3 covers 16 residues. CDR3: CSVGPGQGMFTGELFF. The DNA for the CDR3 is TGCAGCGTCGGACCGGGACAGGGAATGTTCACCGGGGAGCTGTTTTTT.

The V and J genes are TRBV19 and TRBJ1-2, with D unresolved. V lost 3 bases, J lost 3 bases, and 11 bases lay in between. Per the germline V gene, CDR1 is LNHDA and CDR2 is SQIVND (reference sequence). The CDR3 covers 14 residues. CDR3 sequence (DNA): TGTGCCAGTAGTATCGGCGGCGGGGACTATGGCTACACCTTC. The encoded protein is CASSIGGGDYGYTF. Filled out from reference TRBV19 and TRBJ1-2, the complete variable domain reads DGGITQSPKYLFRKEGQNVTLSCEQNLNHDAMYWYRQDPGQGLRLIYYSQIVNDFQKGDIAEGYSVSREKKESFPLTVTSAQKNPTAFYLCASSIGGGDYGYTFGSGTRLTVV.

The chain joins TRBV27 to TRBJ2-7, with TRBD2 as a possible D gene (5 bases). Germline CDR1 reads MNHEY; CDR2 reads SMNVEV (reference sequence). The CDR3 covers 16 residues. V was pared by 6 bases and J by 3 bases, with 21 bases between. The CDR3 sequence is CASSRIGRVTIYEQYF. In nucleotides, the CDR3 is TGTGCCAGCAGCCGCATCGGACGGGTGACTATCTACGAGCAGTACTTC.

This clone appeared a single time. The chain's CDR3 is CASSQAGGARNEQFF. CDR3 sequence (DNA): TGCGCCAGCAGCCAGGCGGGAGGGGCCCGCAATGAGCAGTTCTTC. This sequence joins TRBV4-1 and TRBJ2-1; 9 bases are a match to TRBD2. V lost 3 bases, J lost 6 bases, and 6 bases stayed unmatched. Germline CDR1 MGHRA, CDR2 YSYEKL. This CDR3 has 15 amino acids.

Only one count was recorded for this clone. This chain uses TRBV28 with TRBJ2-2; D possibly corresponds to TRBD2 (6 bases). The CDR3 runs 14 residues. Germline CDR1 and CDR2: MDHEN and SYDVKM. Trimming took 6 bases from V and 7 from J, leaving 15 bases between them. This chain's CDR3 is CASSLVGGGGELFF. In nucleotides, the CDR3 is TGTGCCAGCAGCTTGGTGGGGGGTGGCGGGGAGCTGTTTTTT.

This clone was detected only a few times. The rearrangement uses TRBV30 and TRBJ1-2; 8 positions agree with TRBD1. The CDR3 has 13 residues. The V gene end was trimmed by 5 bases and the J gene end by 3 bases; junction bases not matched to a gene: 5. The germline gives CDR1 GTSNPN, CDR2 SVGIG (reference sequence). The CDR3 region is CAWDAGGYYGYTF. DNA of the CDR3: TGTGCCTGGGACGCAGGGGGCTACTATGGCTACACCTTC.

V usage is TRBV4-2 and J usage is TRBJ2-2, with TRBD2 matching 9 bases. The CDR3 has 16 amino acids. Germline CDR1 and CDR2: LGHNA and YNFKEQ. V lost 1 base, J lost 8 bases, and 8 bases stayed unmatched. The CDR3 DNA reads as TGTGCCAGCAGCCAAGCAATAGCGGGAGAGGAAGGGGAGCTGTTTTTT. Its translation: CASSQAIAGEEGELFF.

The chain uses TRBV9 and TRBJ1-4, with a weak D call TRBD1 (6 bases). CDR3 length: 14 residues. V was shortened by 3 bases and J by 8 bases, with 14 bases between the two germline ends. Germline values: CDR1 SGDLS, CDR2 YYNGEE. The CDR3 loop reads CASSEGGGREKLFF. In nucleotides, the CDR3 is TGTGCCAGCAGCGAAGGAGGGGGGCGGGAAAAACTGTTTTTT. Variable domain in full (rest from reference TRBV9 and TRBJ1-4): DSGVTQTPKHLITATGQRVTLRCSPRSGDLSVYWYQQSLDQGLQFLIQYYNGEERAKGNILERFSAQQFPDLHSELNLSSLELGDSALYFCASSEGGGREKLFFGSGTQLSVL.

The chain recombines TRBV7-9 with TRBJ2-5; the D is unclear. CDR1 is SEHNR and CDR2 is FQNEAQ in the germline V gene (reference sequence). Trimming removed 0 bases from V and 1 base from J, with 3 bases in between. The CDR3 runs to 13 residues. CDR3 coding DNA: TGTGCCAGCAGCTTAGCGTCCCAAGAGACCCAGTACTTC. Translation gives CASSLASQETQYF. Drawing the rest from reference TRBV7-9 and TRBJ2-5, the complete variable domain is DTGVSQNPRHKITKRGQNVTFRCDPISEHNRLYWYRQTLGQGPEFLTYFQNEAQLEKSRLLSDRFSAERPKGSFSTLEIQRTEQGDSAMYLCASSLASQETQYFGPGTRLLVL.

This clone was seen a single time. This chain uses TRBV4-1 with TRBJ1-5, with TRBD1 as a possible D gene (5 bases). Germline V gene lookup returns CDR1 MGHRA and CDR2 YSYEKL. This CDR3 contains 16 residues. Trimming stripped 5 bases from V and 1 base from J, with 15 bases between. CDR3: CASSGKSGTSNQPQHF. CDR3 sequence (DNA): TGCGCCAGCAGCGGAAAATCAGGGACGAGCAATCAGCCCCAGCATTTT.

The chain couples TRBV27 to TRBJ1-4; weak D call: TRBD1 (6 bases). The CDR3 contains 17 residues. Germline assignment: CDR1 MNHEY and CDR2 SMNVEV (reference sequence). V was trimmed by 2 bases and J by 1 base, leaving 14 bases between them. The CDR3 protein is CASSLGGGYGTNEKLFF. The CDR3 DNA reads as TGTGCCAGCAGTTTAGGGGGCGGCTACGGAACTAATGAAAAACTGTTTTTT.

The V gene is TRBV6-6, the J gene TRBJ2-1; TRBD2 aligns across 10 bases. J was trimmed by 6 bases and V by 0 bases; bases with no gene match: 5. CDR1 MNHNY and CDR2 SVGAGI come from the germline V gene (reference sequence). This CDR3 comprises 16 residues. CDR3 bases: TGTGCCAGCAGTTACTCGACGGGACTAGCGTTCAATGAGCAGTTCTTC. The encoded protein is CASSYSTGLAFNEQFF.

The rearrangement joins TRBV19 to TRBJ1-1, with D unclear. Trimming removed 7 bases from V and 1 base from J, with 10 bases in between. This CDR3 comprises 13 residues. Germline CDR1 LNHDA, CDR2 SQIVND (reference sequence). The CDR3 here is CASIDLRNTEAFF. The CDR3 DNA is TGTGCCAGTATCGACCTCAGGAACACTGAAGCTTTCTTT.